The 17 T cell receptor beta chains below come from one sample, sequenced in a study of T cell responses to AZD1222 COVID-19 vaccine (dated by TCRdb to the early 2020s). The library was built by means of the immunoSEQ multiplex PCR assay. The immuneACCESS repertoire file appears here via TCRdb, limited to in-frame rearrangements. These files lack a portion of the clones; in checked studies, under half of the deficit traces to unresolved V genes, and the cause of the others is not known. The sample includes 180,000 or so clones, with 70% to 90% observed a single time. Of the sample, approximately 7.7% falls within the top ten clones. The time point label, as the study defines it: baseline before first vaccination. The source material was peripheral blood, sampled on day 0 of AZD1222 vaccination. These receptors all stem from an adult in good health.

The rearrangement links TRBV5-1 to TRBJ1-2; D remains unclear. This CDR3 is built from 16 residues. V was clipped by 3 bases and J by 3 bases, with 18 bases between them. Per the germline V gene, CDR1 is SGHRS and CDR2 is YFSETQ. The CDR3 DNA reads TGCGCCAGCAGCTCCCGCCCGGAGGGCCAGGACTATGGCTACACCTTC. Translated, it gives CASSSRPEGQDYGYTF.

This rearrangement joins TRBV4-3 to TRBJ1-1; 7 bases fit TRBD1. The germline V gene has CDR1 LGHNA and CDR2 YSLEER. The CDR3 covers 14 residues. V lost 0 bases and J lost 10; bases outside the gene matches: 8. CDR3 protein: CASSQDPRTGRAFF. The CDR3 region has the DNA TGCGCCAGCAGCCAAGATCCCCGGACAGGAAGAGCTTTCTTT.

This chain connects TRBV6-2 or TRBV6-3 to TRBJ2-5, with D uncertain. The CDR3 consists of 16 residues. Trimming removed 2 bases at V and 0 bases at J, with 13 bases between. Germline CDR1 is MNHEY and CDR2 is SVGEGT. In DNA form, the CDR3 reads TGTGCCAGCAGTTACAGGCTTCCGATGTACCAAGAGACCCAGTACTTC. Its translation is CASSYRLPMYQETQYF.

The chain employs TRBV6-5 and TRBJ2-7; weak D call: TRBD2 (5 bases). The V end lost 8 bases, the J end lost 3 bases, and 14 bases lay between the germline ends. The CDR3 is 13 residues long. The germline gives CDR1 MNHEY, CDR2 SVGAGI. Written as DNA, the CDR3 is TGTGCCAGCGGGCCGGGGTACAACTACGAGCAGTACTTC. Translation gives CASGPGYNYEQYF.

This clone was found a few times. Relative to the germline gene, one junction end is altered; a read error may explain this. This chain's CDR3 is CASSQEPASRTNSEAFF. CDR3 nucleotide sequence: TGTGCCAGCAGCCAAGAGCCCGCTAGCCGAACGAACTCTGAAGCTTTCTTT. The gene calls are TRBV3-1 (or the pseudogene TRBV3-2) and TRBJ1-1; no firm D call. Germline lookup yields CDR1 LGHDT and CDR2 YNNKEL (reference sequence). This CDR3 region has 17 residues.

The chain joins TRBV29-1 to TRBJ1-2; D gene ambiguous. Germline values: CDR1 SQVTM, CDR2 ANQGSEA. V dropped 3 bases and J dropped 5 bases, with 7 bases sitting between them. This CDR3 is built from 11 residues. DNA of the CDR3: TGCAGCGTTGACCCGGTGTATGGCTACACCTTC. Its translation is CSVDPVYGYTF.

This rearrangement joins TRBV5-1 to TRBJ2-4, with 7 bases that match TRBD1. The CDR3 is made up of 14 amino acids. The trim removed 2 bases at V and 7 bases at J, leaving 6 bases unmatched. Germline CDR1 is SGHRS and CDR2 is YFSETQ. The CDR3 sequence: CASSFEDRSNIQYF. The DNA for the CDR3 is TGCGCCAGCAGCTTTGAGGACAGGAGCAACATTCAGTACTTC.

J is TRBJ1-1 and V is TRBV2; perhaps TRBD1 as D (5 bases). V was shortened by 1 base and J by 0 bases, with 9 bases between the two germline ends. The germline gives CDR1 SNHLY, CDR2 FYNNEI. This CDR3 is built from 15 residues. The CDR3 DNA reads as TGTGCCAGCAGTGAAGGACCGGGGGTGAACACTGAAGCTTTCTTT. Amino acid sequence: CASSEGPGVNTEAFF.

The rearrangement uses TRBV19 and TRBJ1-5; D possibly corresponds to TRBD1 (5 bases). Per the germline V gene, CDR1 is LNHDA and CDR2 is SQIVND (reference sequence). The CDR3 has 15 amino acids. V lost 7 bases and J lost 4, with 17 bases in between. The DNA for the CDR3 is TGTGCCAGTAAAGGGCAGCCAGACAGTAATCAGCCCCAGCATTTT. It yields the protein CASKGQPDSNQPQHF.

This chain connects TRBV25-1 to TRBJ2-7; a weak D match, TRBD1 (6 bases). Germline V gives CDR1 MGHDK, CDR2 SYGVNS. CDR3 length: 13 residues. The V gene lost 10 bases and the J gene lost 2 bases, with 15 bases spanning the gap. CDR3 coding DNA: TGTGCCAACCCGGGACGGGACACCTACGAGCAGTACTTC. It specifies CANPGRDTYEQYF.

The V gene is TRBV10-1, the J gene TRBJ2-3; no clear D gene. Per germline, CDR1 WNHNN and CDR2 SYGVQD (reference sequence). The germline V and J ends were trimmed by 5 bases and 1 base, with 19 bases remaining between them. This CDR3 has 17 residues. CDR3 amino acids: CASSPGMGLKGTDTQYF. CDR3 in DNA: TGCGCCAGCAGTCCCGGTATGGGGTTAAAGGGCACAGATACGCAGTATTTT.

DNA of the CDR3: TGTGCCAGCAGTTACCCATCGGGACAGGCTCGAGCTTTCTTT. Translating gives CASSYPSGQARAFF. The chain combines TRBV6-5 with TRBJ1-1; 8 bases are shared with TRBD1. Per the germline V gene, CDR1 is MNHEY and CDR2 is SVGAGI. Trimming took 2 bases from V and 10 from J; bases not matched to a gene: 9. The CDR3 length is 14 residues.

The chain links TRBV7-9 to TRBJ1-2; D is unclear. The length of the CDR3 is 14 residues. The ends were cut back, 3 bases at V and 0 bases at J, with 8 bases in the middle. The germline CDR1 and CDR2 sequences are SEHNR and FQNEAQ (reference sequence). The CDR3 region is CASSLVGTNYGYTF. For the CDR3, the DNA is TGTGCCAGCAGCTTGGTAGGAACTAACTATGGCTACACCTTC.

The chain links TRBV5-6 to TRBJ1-2; 7 bases fit TRBD1. This CDR3 comprises 13 residues. The J segment lost 8 bases and the V segment lost 3 bases, leaving 7 bases of the junction unmatched. The germline gives CDR1 SGHDT, CDR2 YYEEEE. CDR3 amino acids: CASSSTGTGGYTF. The CDR3 DNA reads TGTGCCAGCAGCTCGACAGGGACGGGGGGCTACACCTTC.

The CDR3 DNA is TGTGCCAGCTATGGTCGTACGGAGCAGTACTTC. It encodes CASYGRTEQYF. The gene calls are TRBV2 and TRBJ2-7, with unresolved D. Germline V lookup: CDR1 SNHLY, CDR2 FYNNEI. CDR3 size: 11 residues. Trimming cost V 8 bases and J 7 bases, with 12 bases left between them.

The V call is TRBV13, the J call TRBJ2-1, with 9 bases lining up with TRBD2. CDR3 length: 15 amino acids. Trimming at V came to 6 bases and at J to 6 bases, leaving 9 bases not matched to a gene. CDR1 PRHDT and CDR2 FYEKMQ come from the germline V gene (reference sequence). The CDR3 region is CASRQPGLAGNEQFF. As DNA, the CDR3 is TGTGCCAGCAGACAACCGGGACTAGCCGGCAATGAGCAGTTCTTC.

The chain has TRBV27 and TRBJ2-7; 7 bases are shared with TRBD2. V lost 2 bases, J lost 5 bases, and 9 bases stayed unmatched. Germline CDR1 and CDR2: MNHEY and SMNVEV (reference sequence). The CDR3 consists of 15 residues. CDR3 sequence reads: CASSLGGLAVDEQYF. In nucleotides, the CDR3 is TGTGCCAGCAGTTTAGGCGGTCTAGCGGTCGACGAGCAGTACTTC.